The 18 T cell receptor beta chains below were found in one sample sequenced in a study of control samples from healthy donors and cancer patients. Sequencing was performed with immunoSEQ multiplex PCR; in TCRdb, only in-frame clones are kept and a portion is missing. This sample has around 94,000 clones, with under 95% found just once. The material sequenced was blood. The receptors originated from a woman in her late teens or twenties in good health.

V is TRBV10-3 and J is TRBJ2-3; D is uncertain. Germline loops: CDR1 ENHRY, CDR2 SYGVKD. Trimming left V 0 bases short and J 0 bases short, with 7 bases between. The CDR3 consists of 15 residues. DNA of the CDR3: TGTGCCATCAGTGAGTCGGCCAGCAGCACAGATACGCAGTATTTT. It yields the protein CAISESASSTDTQYF.

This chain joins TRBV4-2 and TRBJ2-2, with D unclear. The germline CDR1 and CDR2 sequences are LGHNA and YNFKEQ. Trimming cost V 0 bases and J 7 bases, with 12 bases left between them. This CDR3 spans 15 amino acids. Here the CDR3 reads CASSQEILLDGELFF. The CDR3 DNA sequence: TGTGCCAGCAGCCAAGAGATCCTTCTAGACGGGGAGCTGTTTTTT.

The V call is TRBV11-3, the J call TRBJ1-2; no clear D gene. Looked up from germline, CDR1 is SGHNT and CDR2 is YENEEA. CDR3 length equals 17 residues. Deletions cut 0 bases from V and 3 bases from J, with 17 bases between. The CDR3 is CASSLDGLGTSDYGYTF. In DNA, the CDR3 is TGTGCCAGCAGCTTAGATGGACTAGGAACCTCGGACTATGGCTACACCTTC.

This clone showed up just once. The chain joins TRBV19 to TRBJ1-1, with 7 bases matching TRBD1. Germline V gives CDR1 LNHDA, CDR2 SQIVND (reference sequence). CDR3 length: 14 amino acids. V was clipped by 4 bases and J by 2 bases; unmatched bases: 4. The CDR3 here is CASSRQGANTEAFF. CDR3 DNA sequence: TGTGCCAGTAGTAGACAGGGAGCTAACACTGAAGCTTTCTTT.

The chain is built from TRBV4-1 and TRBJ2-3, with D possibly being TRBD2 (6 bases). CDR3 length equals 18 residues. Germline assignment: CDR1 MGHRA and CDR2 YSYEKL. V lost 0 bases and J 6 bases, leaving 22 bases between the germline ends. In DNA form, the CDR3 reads TGCGCCAGCAGCCAAGATCAAGGAGCGGGCCATCTGGGGGATACGCAGTATTTT. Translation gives CASSQDQGAGHLGDTQYF.

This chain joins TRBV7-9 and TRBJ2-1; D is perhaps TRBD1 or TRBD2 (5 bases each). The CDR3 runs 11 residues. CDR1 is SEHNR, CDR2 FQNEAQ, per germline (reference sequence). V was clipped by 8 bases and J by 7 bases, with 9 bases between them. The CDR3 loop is CASGTGNEQFF. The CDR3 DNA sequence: TGTGCCAGCGGGACGGGGAATGAGCAGTTCTTC.

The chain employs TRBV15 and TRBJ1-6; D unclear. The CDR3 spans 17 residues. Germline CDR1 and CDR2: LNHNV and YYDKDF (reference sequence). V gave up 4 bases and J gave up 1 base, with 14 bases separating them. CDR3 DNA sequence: TGTGCCACCAGCATGGGGAGGTCAAGTTCCTATAATTCACCCCTCCACTTT. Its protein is CATSMGRSSSYNSPLHF.

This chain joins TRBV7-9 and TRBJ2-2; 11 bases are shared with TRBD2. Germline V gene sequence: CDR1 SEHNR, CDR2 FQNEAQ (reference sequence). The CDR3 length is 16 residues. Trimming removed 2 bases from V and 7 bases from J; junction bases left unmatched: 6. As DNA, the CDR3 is TGTGCCAGCAGCTTACTAGCGGGGGGCATCGGCGGGGAGCTGTTTTTT. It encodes CASSLLAGGIGGELFF.

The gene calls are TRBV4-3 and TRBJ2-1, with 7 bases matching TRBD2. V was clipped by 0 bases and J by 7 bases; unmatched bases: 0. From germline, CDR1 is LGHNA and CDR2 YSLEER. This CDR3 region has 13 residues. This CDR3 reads CASSQEGGNEQFF. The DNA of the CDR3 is TGCGCCAGCAGCCAAGAGGGAGGGAATGAGCAGTTCTTC.

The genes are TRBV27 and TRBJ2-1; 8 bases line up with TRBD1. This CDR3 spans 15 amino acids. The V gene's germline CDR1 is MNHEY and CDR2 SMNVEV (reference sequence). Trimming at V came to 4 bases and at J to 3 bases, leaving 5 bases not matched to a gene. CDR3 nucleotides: TGTGCCAGCAGTTCAGACAGGGGCAACTACAATGAGCAGTTCTTC. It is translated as CASSSDRGNYNEQFF.

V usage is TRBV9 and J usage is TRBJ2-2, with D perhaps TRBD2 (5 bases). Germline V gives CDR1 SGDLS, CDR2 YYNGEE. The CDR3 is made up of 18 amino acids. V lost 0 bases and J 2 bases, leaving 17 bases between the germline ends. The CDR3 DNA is TGTGCCAGCAGCGTAGAACCGTGGAGGACCTTTAACACCGGGGAGCTGTTTTTT. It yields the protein CASSVEPWRTFNTGELFF.

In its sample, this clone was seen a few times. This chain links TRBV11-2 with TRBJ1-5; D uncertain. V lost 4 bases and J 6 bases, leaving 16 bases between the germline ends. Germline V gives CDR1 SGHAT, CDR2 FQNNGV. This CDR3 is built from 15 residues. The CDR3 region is CASSSGLQASQPQHF. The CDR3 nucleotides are TGTGCCAGCAGCTCGGGCCTCCAGGCCAGTCAGCCCCAGCATTTT.

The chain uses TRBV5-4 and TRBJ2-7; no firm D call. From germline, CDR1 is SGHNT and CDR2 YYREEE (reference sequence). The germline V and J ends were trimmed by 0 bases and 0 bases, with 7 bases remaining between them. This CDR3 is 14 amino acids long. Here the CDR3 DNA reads TGTGCCAGCAGCTTGGACAGCTACTCCTACGAGCAGTACTTC. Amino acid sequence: CASSLDSYSYEQYF.

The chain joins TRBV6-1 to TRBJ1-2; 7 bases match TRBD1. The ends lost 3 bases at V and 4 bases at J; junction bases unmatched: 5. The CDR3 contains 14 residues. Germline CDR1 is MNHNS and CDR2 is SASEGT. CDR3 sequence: CASSEGQRSYGYTF. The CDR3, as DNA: TGTGCCAGCAGTGAGGGACAGAGAAGCTATGGCTACACCTTC.

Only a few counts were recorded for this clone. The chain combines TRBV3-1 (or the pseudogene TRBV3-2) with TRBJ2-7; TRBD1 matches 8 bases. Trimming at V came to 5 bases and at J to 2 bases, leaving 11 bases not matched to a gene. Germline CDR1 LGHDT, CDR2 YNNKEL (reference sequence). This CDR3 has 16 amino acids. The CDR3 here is CASSTSSGTGPYEQYF. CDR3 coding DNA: TGTGCCAGCAGCACCTCCTCCGGGACAGGCCCCTACGAGCAGTACTTC.

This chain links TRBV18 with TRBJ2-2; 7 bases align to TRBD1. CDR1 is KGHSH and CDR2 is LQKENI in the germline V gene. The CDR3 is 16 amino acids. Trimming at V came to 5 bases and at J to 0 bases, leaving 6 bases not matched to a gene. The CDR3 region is CASSVSGTANTGELFF. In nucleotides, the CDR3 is TGTGCCAGCTCAGTTTCCGGGACAGCGAACACCGGGGAGCTGTTTTTT.

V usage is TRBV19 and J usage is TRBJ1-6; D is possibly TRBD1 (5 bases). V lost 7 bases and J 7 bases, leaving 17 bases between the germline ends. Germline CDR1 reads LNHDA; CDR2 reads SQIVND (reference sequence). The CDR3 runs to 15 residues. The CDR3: CASNPRRGGNSPLHF. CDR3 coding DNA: TGTGCCAGTAACCCCCGGAGGGGCGGAAATTCACCCCTCCACTTT.

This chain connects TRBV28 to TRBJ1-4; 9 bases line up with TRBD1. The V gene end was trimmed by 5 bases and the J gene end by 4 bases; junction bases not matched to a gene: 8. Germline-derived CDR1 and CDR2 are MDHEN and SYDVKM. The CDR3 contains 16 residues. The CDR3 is CASSGRTGVINEKLFF. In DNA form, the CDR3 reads TGTGCCAGCAGTGGAAGGACAGGGGTAATTAATGAAAAACTGTTTTTT. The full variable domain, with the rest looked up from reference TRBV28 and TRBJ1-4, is DVKVTQSSRYLVKRTGEKVFLECVQDMDHENMFWYRQDPGLGLRLIYFSYDVKMKEKGDIPEGYSVSREKKERFSLILESASTNQTSMYLCASSGRTGVINEKLFFGSGTQLSVL.